This T cell receptor (beta chain) was documented in a study of blood T cells in healthy people across ages. This clonotype has just one count. No antigen is known for it. Study-wide points: Estimates of diversity drawn from one million T cells were considered underestimates.

There are 15 residues in the CDR3. Trimming removed 2 bases at V and 5 bases at J, with 16 bases between. Germline values: CDR1 DFQATT, CDR2 SNEGSKA (reference sequence). Using a J-beta primer mix together with a sample-barcoded 5' primer, a second PCR was run for about 7 to 12 cycles. A single record per CDR3 protein comes from TCRdb applying MiXCR to the 5' RACE reads. The sample includes about 1.5 million distinct CDR3 sequences, approximately 39% of them seen just once. This chain joins TRBV20-1 and TRBJ2-1, with D possibly TRBD2 on 6 matching bases. This sequence was found in a woman younger than 35 in good health. The sequencing sample was made of blood. CDR3 residues: CSARRRRGLNNEQFF. The CDR3 nucleotides are TGCAGTGCTAGACGTCGTCGGGGACTTAACAATGAGCAGTTCTTC.